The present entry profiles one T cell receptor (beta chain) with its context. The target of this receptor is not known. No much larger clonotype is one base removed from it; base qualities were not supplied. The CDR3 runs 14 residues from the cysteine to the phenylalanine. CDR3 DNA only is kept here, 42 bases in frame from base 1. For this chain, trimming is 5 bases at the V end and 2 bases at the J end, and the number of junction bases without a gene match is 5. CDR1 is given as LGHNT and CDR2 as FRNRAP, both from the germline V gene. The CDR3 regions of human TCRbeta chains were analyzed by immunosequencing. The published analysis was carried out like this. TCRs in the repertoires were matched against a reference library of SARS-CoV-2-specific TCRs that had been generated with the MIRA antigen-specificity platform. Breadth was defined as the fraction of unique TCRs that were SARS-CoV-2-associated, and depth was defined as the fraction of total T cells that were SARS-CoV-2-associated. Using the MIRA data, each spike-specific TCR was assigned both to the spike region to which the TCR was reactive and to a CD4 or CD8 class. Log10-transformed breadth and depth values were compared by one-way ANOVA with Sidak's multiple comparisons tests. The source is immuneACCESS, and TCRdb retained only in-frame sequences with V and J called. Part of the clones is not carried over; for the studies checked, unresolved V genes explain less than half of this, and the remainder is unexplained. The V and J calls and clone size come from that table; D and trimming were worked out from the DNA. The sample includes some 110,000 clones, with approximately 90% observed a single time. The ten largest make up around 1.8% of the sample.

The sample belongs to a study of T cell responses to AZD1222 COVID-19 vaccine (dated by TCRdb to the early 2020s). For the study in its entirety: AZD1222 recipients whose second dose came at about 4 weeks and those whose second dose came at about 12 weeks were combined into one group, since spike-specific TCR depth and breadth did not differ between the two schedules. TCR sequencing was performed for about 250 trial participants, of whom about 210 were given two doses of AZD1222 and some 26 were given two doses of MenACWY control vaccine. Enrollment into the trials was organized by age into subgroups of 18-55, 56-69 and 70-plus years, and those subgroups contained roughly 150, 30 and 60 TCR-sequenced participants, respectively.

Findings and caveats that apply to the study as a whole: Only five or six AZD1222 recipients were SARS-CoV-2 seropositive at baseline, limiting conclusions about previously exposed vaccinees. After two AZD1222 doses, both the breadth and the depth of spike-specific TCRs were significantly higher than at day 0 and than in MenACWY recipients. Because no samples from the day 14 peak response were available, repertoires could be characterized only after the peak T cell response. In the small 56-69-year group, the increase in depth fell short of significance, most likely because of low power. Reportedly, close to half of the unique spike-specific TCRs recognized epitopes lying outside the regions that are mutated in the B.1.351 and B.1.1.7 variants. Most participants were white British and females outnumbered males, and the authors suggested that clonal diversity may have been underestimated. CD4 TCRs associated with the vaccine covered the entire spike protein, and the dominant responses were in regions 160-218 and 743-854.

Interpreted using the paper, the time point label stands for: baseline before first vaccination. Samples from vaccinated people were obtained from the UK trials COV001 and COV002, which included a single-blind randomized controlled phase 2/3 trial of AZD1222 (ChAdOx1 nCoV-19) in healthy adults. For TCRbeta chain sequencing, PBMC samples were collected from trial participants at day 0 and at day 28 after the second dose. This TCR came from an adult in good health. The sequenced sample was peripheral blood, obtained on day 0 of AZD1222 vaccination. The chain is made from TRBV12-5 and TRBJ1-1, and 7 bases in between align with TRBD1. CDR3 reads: CASGVQGGNTEAFF. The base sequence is TGTGCTAGTGGTGTCCAGGGGGGTAACACTGAAGCTTTCTTT.